The source of this T cell receptor beta chain is a study of OX40 agonist ivuxolimab in advanced cancers. Points from the study as a whole: Low normalized T-cell clonal expansion was also seen in some nonresponders. Antigen specificity remained undetermined for the expanded peripheral T cells. Average numbers of expanded clones were greater in CD8+ T cells than in CD4+.

Germline CDR1 SNHLY, CDR2 FYNNEI. Trimming cost V 6 bases and J 7 bases, with 6 bases left between them. The CDR3 contains 11 residues. Note on this clone: Its antigen remains unknown.

The protocol was immunoSEQ multiplex PCR, while the TCRdb copy is restricted to in-frame clones and leaves out a portion. This sample has more than 70,000 clones; more than 75% occur once, and the top ten carry around 0.35%. The receptor comes from an adult with an advanced solid tumor such as melanoma, head and neck, liver or kidney cancer. Sequences were derived from CD4+ or CD8+ T cells sorted from blood, sampled in a trial of the OX40 agonist ivuxolimab. The chain has TRBV2 and TRBJ2-2; tentative D call: TRBD2 (5 bases). Here the CDR3 DNA reads TGTGCCAGCAGAGGAGGCGGGGAGCTGTTTTTT. This translates into CASRGGGELFF.